The table lists the clone carrying this TCR beta chain with a count of one. The sample comes from a study of cytomegalovirus exposure and HLA in healthy donors. Using immunoSEQ multiplex PCR, the repertoire was profiled, and TCRdb retains in-frame clones only, with some absent. The sample includes fewer than 100,000 clones, 85% to 95% seen only once; the top ten take less than 2.5%. The CDR3 totals 14 residues. Per the germline V gene, CDR1 is SGDLS and CDR2 is YYNGEE. The trim removed 2 bases at V and 5 bases at J, leaving 1 base unmatched. The chain is built from TRBV9 and TRBJ2-3, with TRBD2 matching over 11 bases. The clonotype was recovered from a young woman in good health and CMV-seronegative. The sample consisted of PBMCs. The CDR3 loop reads CASSVGLAGDTQYF. Written as DNA, the CDR3 is TGTGCCAGCAGCGTTGGACTAGCGGGAGATACGCAGTATTTT.